This passage covers 3 T cell receptor beta chains from one sample sequenced in a study of blood T cell repertoires in COVID-19. Libraries were prepared by immunoSEQ multiplex PCR; TCRdb keeps only in-frame clonotypes and omits some of them. This sample carries about 170,000 clones, approximately 82% of them seen once, and the ten largest clones take 3.6%. Sequences were obtained from PBMCs or T cells enriched from blood (not recorded which). The receptors here all came from a woman between 45 and 60 years old in a cohort exposed to, infected with or recovered from COVID-19 (not recorded which).

The chain carries TRBV15 and TRBJ2-6; D perhaps matches TRBD2 (6 bases). V lost 0 bases to trimming and J lost 2 bases, with 11 bases between them. Germline-derived CDR1 and CDR2 are LNHNV and YYDKDF (reference sequence). The CDR3 covers 17 residues. The CDR3 DNA sequence: TGTGCCACCAGCAGAGATTTAGGCGGGACTGGGGCCAACGTCCTGACTTTC. This gives the protein CATSRDLGGTGANVLTF.

This clone was seen just once. This chain links TRBV5-1 with TRBJ2-7; 9 bases match TRBD1. V dropped 5 bases and J dropped 5; count of bases not matched to a gene: 2. The CDR3 loop spans 12 amino acids. Germline CDR1 and CDR2: SGHRS and YFSETQ. CDR3 amino acids: CASSWTGDEQYF. As DNA, the CDR3 is TGCGCCAGCAGTTGGACAGGGGACGAGCAGTACTTC.

The rearrangement joins TRBV5-1 to TRBJ2-1, with D unresolved. Germline V gives CDR1 SGHRS, CDR2 YFSETQ. Trimming pared 4 bases from V and 7 bases from J, leaving 15 bases between. The CDR3 length is 14 residues. Here the CDR3 reads CASSLSDWKNEQFF. The CDR3 DNA is TGCGCCAGCAGCCTGTCCGACTGGAAAAATGAGCAGTTCTTC.